Presented here are 16 T cell receptor beta chains from one specimen sequenced in a study of blood T cells in healthy people across ages. With a J-beta primer mix and a sample-barcoded 5' primer, a second PCR ran about 7 to 12 cycles. TCRdb analysed the 5' RACE reads with MiXCR anew, one entry per CDR3 protein. The repertoire consists of approximately 2,000,000 distinct CDR3 sequences, with roughly two fifths occurring once and the leading ten covering roughly 23%. The sample taken for sequencing was blood. The receptors stem from a human donor in good health.

V and J are TRBV12-3 or TRBV12-4 and TRBJ2-3; TRBD2 matches at 10 bases. J lost 8 bases, V lost 2 bases, and 4 bases had no gene match. This CDR3 is built from 14 residues. The CDR3 bases are TGTGCCAGCAGTTTAAGCGGGGGGGGCTCTACGCAGTATTTT. Translating it yields CASSLSGGGSTQYF.

The rearrangement links TRBV15 to TRBJ2-5; no clear D. CDR1 LNHNV and CDR2 YYDKDF come from the germline V gene (reference sequence). The CDR3 totals 12 residues. The V end was cut by 8 bases, the J end by 7 bases, with 14 bases between. The CDR3 nucleotides read TGTGCCACCTTGTCACCTTCCCGGACCCAGTACTTC. This codes for CATLSPSRTQYF. Drawing the rest from reference TRBV15 and TRBJ2-5, the complete variable domain is DAMVIQNPRYQVTQFGKPVTLSCSQTLNHNVMYWYQQKSSQAPKLLFHYYDKDFNNEADTPDNFQSRRPNTSFCFLDIRSPGLGDTAMYLCATLSPSRTQYFGPGTRLLVL.

As DNA, the CDR3 is TGTGCCAGCAGCTTGCCCTTCCTCCCACGTAGCGGGGGGGAGCTGTTTTTT. It codes for CASSLPFLPRSGGELFF. This chain uses TRBV7-2 with TRBJ2-2, with 7 nucleotides matching TRBD2. The CDR3 contains 17 residues. Trimming removed 3 bases from V and 8 bases from J; junction bases left unmatched: 15. CDR1 and CDR2 from the germline V gene are SGHTA and FQGNSA.

This sequence joins TRBV6-5 and TRBJ1-2, with D hard to call. V was trimmed by 6 bases and J by 3 bases, leaving 14 bases between them. The germline CDR1 and CDR2 sequences are MNHEY and SVGAGI. The CDR3 is 14 amino acids. The CDR3 DNA follows: TGTGCCAGCAGCCTCAGGTCGCAGTACTATGGCTACACCTTC. Its translation is CASSLRSQYYGYTF.

This clonotype was detected a few times. The genes are TRBV9 and TRBJ1-2; D gene uncertain. Trimming cost V 4 bases and J 1 base, with 14 bases left between them. CDR1 SGDLS and CDR2 YYNGEE come from the germline V gene. This CDR3 is built from 15 residues. CDR3 bases: TGTGCCAGCAGCCCCCGGGCAGATCATAACTATGGCTACACCTTC. As protein: CASSPRADHNYGYTF.

V is TRBV7-2 and J is TRBJ2-3, with 8 bases identical to TRBD2. The germline V gene encodes CDR1 SGHTA and CDR2 FQGNSA. The length of the CDR3 is 16 residues. The J segment lost 5 bases and the V segment lost 1 base, leaving 8 bases of the junction unmatched. CDR3: CASSLGGPSGLDTQYF. Here the CDR3 DNA reads TGTGCCAGCAGCTTAGGTGGGCCTAGCGGGTTAGATACGCAGTATTTT.

This chain uses TRBV2 with TRBJ2-1; 7 positions match TRBD1. CDR3 length equals 15 residues. Germline CDR1 and CDR2: SNHLY and FYNNEI. With V trimmed by 6 bases and J by 0 bases, 5 bases remained unmatched. CDR3 DNA sequence: TGTGCCAGCAGGACAGGGCGAAGCTCCTACAATGAGCAGTTCTTC. As protein: CASRTGRSSYNEQFF.

This chain uses TRBV6-2 or TRBV6-3 with TRBJ2-1; D gene ambiguous. The CDR3 spans 16 residues. V was clipped by 5 bases and J by 0 bases, with 14 bases between them. CDR1 is MNHEY and CDR2 is SVGEGT in the germline V gene. The CDR3 reads CASSPRPVPSYNEQFF. CDR3 DNA sequence: TGTGCCAGCAGTCCCCGGCCGGTTCCCTCCTACAATGAGCAGTTCTTC.

This chain connects TRBV6-6 to TRBJ1-1; D is uncertain. The CDR3 has 13 residues. Germline values: CDR1 MNHNY, CDR2 SVGAGI (reference sequence). Trimming took off 2 bases at V and 7 bases at J, with 11 bases between the two ends. This CDR3 is CASSYQGGREAFF. DNA for the CDR3: TGTGCCAGCAGTTACCAAGGAGGGCGTGAAGCTTTCTTT.

This clonotype was counted many times. J is TRBJ2-3 and V is TRBV5-1; D is possibly TRBD2 (6 bases). CDR1 is SGHRS and CDR2 is YFSETQ in the germline V gene. This CDR3 is 15 amino acids long. Trimming pared 1 base from V and 1 base from J, leaving 10 bases between. The CDR3 loop reads CASSLWRGRTDTQYF. CDR3 sequence (DNA): TGCGCCAGCAGCTTGTGGCGGGGTCGCACAGATACGCAGTATTTT.

This rearrangement joins TRBV11-3 to TRBJ1-2; no clear D. The V gene lost 6 bases and the J gene lost 5 bases, with 10 bases spanning the gap. CDR3 length equals 12 residues. The germline CDR1 and CDR2 sequences are SGHNT and YENEEA. The CDR3 spells CASRRLVYGYTF. The CDR3, as DNA: TGTGCCAGCAGGCGACTGGTGTATGGCTACACCTTC.

A single count supports this clonotype. A read error may be the cause here, since a much bigger clone is one base away. The chain combines TRBV29-1 with TRBJ2-5, with 7 nucleotides matching TRBD1. This CDR3 is built from 12 residues. Germline loops: CDR1 SQVTM, CDR2 ANQGSEA. For the CDR3, the DNA is TGCAGTGCAACAGGGGCTCTTGAGACCCAGTACTTC. Protein product: CSATGALETQYF.

The table lists this clonotype with a few counts. This chain connects TRBV6-5 to TRBJ2-4; 9 bases are a match to TRBD2. The DNA end is more similar to TRBJ2-7, so the J call may be wrong. Germline V gene sequence: CDR1 MNHEY, CDR2 SVGAGI. The CDR3 spans 18 residues. CDR3 sequence: CASSYRASGALADYEQYF. CDR3 bases: TGTGCCAGCAGTTATAGGGCTAGCGGGGCTTTAGCAGACTACGAGCAGTACTTC.

The table lists this clonotype with a few counts. The V gene is TRBV29-1, the J gene TRBJ2-7; tentatively, D is TRBD2 (5 bases). Germline V gives CDR1 SQVTM, CDR2 ANQGSEA. This CDR3 region has 11 residues. V was trimmed by 3 bases and J by 5 bases, leaving 8 bases between them. The CDR3 is CSVEWGDEQYF. DNA for the CDR3: TGCAGCGTTGAGTGGGGAGACGAGCAGTACTTC.

The chain carries TRBV7-3 and TRBJ1-1; D is ambiguous. Trimming took off 0 bases at V and 3 bases at J, with 17 bases between the two ends. The CDR3 runs to 17 residues. From germline, CDR1 is SGHTA and CDR2 FQGTGA. The DNA of the CDR3 is TGTGCCAGCAGCTTAACCCCAGGCCTTCCTAGGGACACTGAAGCTTTCTTT. The encoded protein is CASSLTPGLPRDTEAFF.

V and J are TRBV7-9 and TRBJ2-4, with D perhaps matching TRBD2 (6 bases). The end of the DNA is better explained by TRBJ2-7, so the J call may be wrong. This CDR3 region has 14 residues. Germline values: CDR1 SEHNR, CDR2 FQNEAQ (reference sequence). For the CDR3, the DNA is TGTGCCAGCAGCGAAACCGGGGGAGCCTACGAGCAGTACTTC. Amino acids: CASSETGGAYEQYF.